A single T cell receptor (beta chain) is shown here with its context. As yet, its antigen is unknown. These data originate in a study of cytomegalovirus exposure and HLA in healthy donors. In the study overall: Genotyping of more than 300 donors showed that about 79% belonged to the Caucasian-associated ancestry cluster.

The PCR made use of 60 Vbeta and 13 Jbeta primers. This table comes from immunoSEQ multiplex PCR, and its TCRdb copy is limited to in-frame clones, with some not included. Of approximately 180,000 clones in the sample, around 70% were seen once. General study points: Some TCR beta chains (approximately 180 of them) were listed as cytomegalovirus-associated. Highly shared variants forming one cluster were likely a sequencing artifact. Many donors shared some public TCRs, even though most TCR sequences were rare.

Trimming pared 2 bases from V and 5 bases from J, leaving 7 bases between. This CDR3 comprises 12 residues. CDR1 and CDR2 from the germline V gene are MNHEY and SVGAGI. This rearrangement joins TRBV6-5 to TRBJ2-7; D not resolved. The sample comprised PBMCs. This clonotype was obtained from a male donor in good health and CMV-seronegative. DNA for the CDR3: TGTGCCAGCAGTTACCCTCCCGACGAGCAGTACTTC. It is translated as CASSYPPDEQYF.